Below are 17 T cell receptor beta chains sequenced from a single sample in a study of T cells in Graves' hyperthyroidism and ophthalmopathy. The source material, RNA transcripts, was used to amplify TCR beta CDR3 regions. First-round RT-PCR of the TCR CDR3 relied on the HTBI primer set. TCRdb fed the multiplex PCR reads into MiXCR, producing one record per CDR3 protein. The sample contains hundreds of thousands of distinct CDR3 sequences, around 15% of which appear only once. The sample taken for sequencing was blood. The receptors shown here come from a woman between 35 and 50 years old with Graves' ophthalmopathy.

This clonotype was picked up many times. The chain carries TRBV20-1 and TRBJ2-7; TRBD2 is a possible D gene (5 bases). The CDR3 totals 14 residues. Germline assignment: CDR1 DFQATT and CDR2 SNEGSKA (reference sequence). V was cut by 0 bases and J by 3 bases, with 12 bases left in between. The CDR3 nucleotides are TGCAGTGCTAGAGATCGCGAGGGTATCTACGAGCAGTACTTC. Its protein product is CSARDREGIYEQYF.

This clonotype was recorded a few times. CDR3 region: CASSPFTRTTGGQPQHF. The DNA for the CDR3 is TGTGCCAGCAGCCCATTCACGAGGACCACCGGGGGCCAGCCCCAGCATTTT. The V and J genes are TRBV7-8 and TRBJ1-5; D might be TRBD1 (6 bases). Germline-derived CDR1 and CDR2 are SGHVS and FQNEAQ. V was trimmed by 5 bases and J by 7 bases, leaving 24 bases between them. CDR3 size: 17 residues.

The rearrangement links TRBV11-2 to TRBJ2-3; D call uncertain. Germline V gene sequence: CDR1 SGHAT, CDR2 FQNNGV. Trimming removed 2 bases at V and 4 bases at J, with 7 bases between. CDR3 length: 13 amino acids. CDR3 region: CASSLPRADTQYF. In DNA form, the CDR3 reads TGTGCCAGCAGCTTACCGAGAGCAGATACGCAGTATTTT.

This clonotype was counted ten times or more. The chain is built from TRBV30 and TRBJ2-1; D remains unclear. Germline CDR1 and CDR2: GTSNPN and SVGIG (reference sequence). The CDR3 consists of 16 residues. Between the trimmed V and J ends, which lost 3 bases and 1 base, there was a span of 16 bases. As DNA, the CDR3 is TGTGCCTGGAGCGCCCCGACCATGAAATCCTACAATGAGCAGTTCTTC. It encodes CAWSAPTMKSYNEQFF.

This clonotype came up a few times. The junction departs from the called germline gene at one end, perhaps through a read error. The V call is TRBV7-2, the J call TRBJ2-1, with a tentative D call TRBD1 (6 bases). From germline, CDR1 is SGHTA and CDR2 FQGNSA. This CDR3 contains 15 residues. CDR3 sequence (DNA): TGTGCCAGCAGCTTAGGTCCAGGGGCCTACAATGAGCAGCTCTTC. It translates to CASSLGPGAYNEQLF.

This clonotype was recorded at least ten times. The chain combines TRBV6-1 with TRBJ1-5; 10 nucleotides agree with TRBD1. The trim removed 5 bases at V and 6 bases at J, leaving 7 bases unmatched. This CDR3 spans 15 amino acids. Germline V gene sequence: CDR1 MNHNS, CDR2 SASEGT. CDR3 protein: CASSPGTGDGQPQHF. The CDR3 DNA reads as TGTGCCAGCAGTCCCGGGACAGGGGATGGTCAGCCCCAGCATTTT.

This clonotype has just one count. This sequence joins TRBV20-1 and TRBJ2-5, with TRBD1 identical over 9 bases. CDR3 length: 16 amino acids. V lost 2 bases, J lost 3 bases, and 10 bases stayed unmatched. The V gene's germline CDR1 is DFQATT and CDR2 SNEGSKA (reference sequence). The CDR3 DNA is TGCAGTGCTAGAATCCTAAGGACAGGGGTGGAAGAGACCCAGTACTTC. Protein: CSARILRTGVEETQYF.

This clonotype was observed at least ten times. The chain uses TRBV11-2 and TRBJ2-1; TRBD1 matches 8 bases. The germline gives CDR1 SGHAT, CDR2 FQNNGV. V trimming: 5 bases; J trimming: 7 bases; junction bases outside the gene matches: 10. The CDR3 has 15 residues. The CDR3 loop reads CASSLSWTGLNEQFF. The DNA for the CDR3 is TGTGCCAGCAGCCTTAGTTGGACAGGGTTAAATGAGCAGTTCTTC.

The table lists this clonotype with a few counts. The chain employs TRBV6-2 or TRBV6-3 and TRBJ2-7; the D gene is possibly TRBD1 (5 bases). This CDR3 has 14 residues. Germline V CDR1 and CDR2: MNHEY, SVGEGT. Trimming pared 6 bases from V and 5 bases from J, leaving 17 bases between. CDR3 in DNA: TGTGCCAGCAGGTCCGCAGGCAGGGCCCACGAGCAGTACTTC. Encoded protein: CASRSAGRAHEQYF.

V and J are TRBV7-8 and TRBJ1-5, with a weak D call TRBD1 (6 bases). There are 16 residues in the CDR3. V shed 5 bases and J shed 0 bases, with 14 bases lying between them. In germline, CDR1 is SGHVS, CDR2 FQNEAQ. The CDR3 DNA follows: TGTGCCAGCAGCGCAACTGGACAGAATAGCAATCAGCCCCAGCATTTT. Amino acids: CASSATGQNSNQPQHF.

This clonotype came up a few times. This sequence joins TRBV29-1 and TRBJ2-1, with TRBD2 matching over 14 bases. The CDR3 sequence is 19 residues long. In germline, CDR1 is SQVTM, CDR2 ANQGSEA. J lost 5 bases, V lost 7 bases, and 19 bases had no gene match. CDR3 region: CSGGAFGLAGGPGHNEQFF. The CDR3 nucleotides are TGCAGCGGGGGGGCTTTTGGACTAGCGGGAGGCCCGGGGCACAATGAGCAGTTCTTC.

This clonotype was seen a handful of times. This chain connects TRBV6-6 to TRBJ2-3; unclear D gene. Deletions cut 1 base from V and 1 base from J, with 3 bases between. This CDR3 is built from 13 residues. The germline gives CDR1 MNHNY, CDR2 SVGAGI (reference sequence). The CDR3 loop is CASSYYRTDTQYF. The CDR3 DNA reads as TGTGCCAGCAGTTACTATCGCACAGATACGCAGTATTTT.

This clonotype was detected many times. The chain joins TRBV28 to TRBJ2-1; 8 nucleotides agree with TRBD2. Looked up from germline, CDR1 is MDHEN and CDR2 is SYDVKM. V was clipped by 5 bases and J by 3 bases; unmatched bases: 6. CDR3 size: 15 residues. This CDR3 reads CASSAISGVYNEQFF. DNA of the CDR3: TGTGCCAGCAGTGCCATTAGCGGGGTCTACAATGAGCAGTTCTTC.

Only a few counts were recorded for this clonotype. The CDR3 loop reads CASSKDGAEETQYF. The CDR3 DNA is TGCGCCAGCAGCAAGGACGGAGCAGAAGAGACCCAGTACTTC. The chain links TRBV5-1 to TRBJ2-5; D remains unclear. The CDR3 sequence is 14 residues long. V gave up 4 bases and J gave up 3 bases, with 13 bases separating them. The germline gives CDR1 SGHRS, CDR2 YFSETQ.

This clonotype was observed a handful of times. V is TRBV12-3 or TRBV12-4 and J is TRBJ1-2; 9 bases match TRBD1. This CDR3 is built from 13 residues. J lost 10 bases, V lost 5 bases, and 8 bases had no gene match. CDR3 region: CASSRDRVKSYTF. The CDR3 coding sequence is TGTGCCAGCAGTCGGGACAGGGTAAAGTCCTACACCTTC.

The chain joins TRBV19 to TRBJ1-1, with TRBD1 matching over 7 bases. The CDR3 totals 15 residues. Looked up from germline, CDR1 is LNHDA and CDR2 is SQIVND (reference sequence). Trimming at V came to 4 bases and at J to 4 bases, leaving 9 bases not matched to a gene. CDR3 in DNA: TGTGCCAGTAGTACCCAGGGGGAGTATGGCACTGAAGCTTTCTTT. Its protein product is CASSTQGEYGTEAFF.

V gene TRBV18 combines with J gene TRBJ2-1, with D possibly being TRBD2 (6 bases). Trimming pared 5 bases from V and 15 bases from J, leaving 14 bases between. Germline-derived CDR1 and CDR2 are KGHSH and LQKENI. The CDR3 consists of 11 residues. CDR3 region: CASSSEGNRFF. CDR3 coding DNA: TGTGCCAGCTCATCGGAGGGGAATCGGTTCTTC.